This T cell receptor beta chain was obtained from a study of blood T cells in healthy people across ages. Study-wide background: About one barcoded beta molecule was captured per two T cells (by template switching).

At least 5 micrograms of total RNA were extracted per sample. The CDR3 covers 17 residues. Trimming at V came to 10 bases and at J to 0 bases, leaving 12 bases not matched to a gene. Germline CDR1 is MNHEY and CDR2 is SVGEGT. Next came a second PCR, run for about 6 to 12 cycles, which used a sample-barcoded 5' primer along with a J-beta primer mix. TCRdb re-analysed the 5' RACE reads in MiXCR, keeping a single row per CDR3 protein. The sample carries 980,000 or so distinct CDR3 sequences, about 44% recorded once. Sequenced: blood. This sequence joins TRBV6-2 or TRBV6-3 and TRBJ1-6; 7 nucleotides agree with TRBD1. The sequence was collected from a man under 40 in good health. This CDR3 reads CATRVNRDSSYNSPLHF. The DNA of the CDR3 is TGTGCCACCAGAGTCAACCGGGACAGCTCCTATAATTCACCCCTCCACTTT.